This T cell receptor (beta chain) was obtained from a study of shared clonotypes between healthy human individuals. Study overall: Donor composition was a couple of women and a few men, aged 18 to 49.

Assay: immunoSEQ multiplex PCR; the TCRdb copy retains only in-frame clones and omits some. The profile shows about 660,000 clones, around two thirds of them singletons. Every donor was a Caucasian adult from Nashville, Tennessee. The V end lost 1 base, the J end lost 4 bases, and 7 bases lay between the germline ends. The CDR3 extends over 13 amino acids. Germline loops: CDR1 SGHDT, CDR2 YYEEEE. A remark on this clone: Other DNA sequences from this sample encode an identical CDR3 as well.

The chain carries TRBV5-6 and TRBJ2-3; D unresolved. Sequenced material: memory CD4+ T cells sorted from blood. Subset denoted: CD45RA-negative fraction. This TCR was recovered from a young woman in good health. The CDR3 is CASSLSGADTQYF. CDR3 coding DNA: TGTGCCAGCAGCTTGTCGGGTGCAGATACGCAGTATTTT.